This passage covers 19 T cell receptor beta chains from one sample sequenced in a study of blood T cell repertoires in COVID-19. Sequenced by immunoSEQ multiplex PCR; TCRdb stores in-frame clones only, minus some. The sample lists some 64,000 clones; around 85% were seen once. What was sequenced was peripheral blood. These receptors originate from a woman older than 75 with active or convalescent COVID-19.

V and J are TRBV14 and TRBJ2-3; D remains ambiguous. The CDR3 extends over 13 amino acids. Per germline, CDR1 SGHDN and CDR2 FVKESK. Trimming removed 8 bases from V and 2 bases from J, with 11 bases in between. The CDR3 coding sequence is TGTGCCAGCGGCGATCGGGTCACAGATACGCAGTATTTT. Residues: CASGDRVTDTQYF. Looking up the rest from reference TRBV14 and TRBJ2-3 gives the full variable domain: EAGVTQFPSHSVIEKGQTVTLRCDPISGHDNLYWYRRVMGKEIKFLLHFVKESKQDESGMPNNRFLAERTGGTYSTLKVQPAELEDSGVYFCASGDRVTDTQYFGPGTRLTVL.

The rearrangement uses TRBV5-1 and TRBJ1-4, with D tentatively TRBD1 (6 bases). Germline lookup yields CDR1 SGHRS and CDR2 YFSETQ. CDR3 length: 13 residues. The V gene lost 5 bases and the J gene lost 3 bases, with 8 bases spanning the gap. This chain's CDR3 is CASRKGANEKLFF. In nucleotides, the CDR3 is TGCGCCAGCAGGAAGGGGGCTAATGAAAAACTGTTTTTT.

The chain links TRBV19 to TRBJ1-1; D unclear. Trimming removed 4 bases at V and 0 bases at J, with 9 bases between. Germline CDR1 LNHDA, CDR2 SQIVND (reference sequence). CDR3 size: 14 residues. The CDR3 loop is CASSRWRVNTEAFF. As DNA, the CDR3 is TGTGCCAGTAGTAGGTGGAGGGTGAACACTGAAGCTTTCTTT.

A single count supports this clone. The CDR3 DNA reads as TGTGCCAGCAGCCACGAGGGAGCGCGAGGCTACACCTTC. It translates to CASSHEGARGYTF. The rearrangement uses TRBV3-1 (or the pseudogene TRBV3-2) and TRBJ1-2; D is unresolved. Trimming cost V 3 bases and J 8 bases, with 13 bases left between them. The CDR3 is made up of 13 amino acids. Germline V gives CDR1 LGHDT, CDR2 YNNKEL (reference sequence).

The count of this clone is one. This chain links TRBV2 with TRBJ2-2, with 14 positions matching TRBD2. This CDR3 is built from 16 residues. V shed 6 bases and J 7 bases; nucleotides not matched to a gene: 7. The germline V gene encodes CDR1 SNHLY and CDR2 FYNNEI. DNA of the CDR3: TGTGCCAGCAGAGCGACTAGCGGGGGGGCTGGCGGGGAGCTGTTTTTT. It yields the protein CASRATSGGAGGELFF.

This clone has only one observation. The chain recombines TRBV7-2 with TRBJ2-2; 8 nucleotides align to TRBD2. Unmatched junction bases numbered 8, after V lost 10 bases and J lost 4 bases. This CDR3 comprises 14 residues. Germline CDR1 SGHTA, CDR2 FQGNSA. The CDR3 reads CAKGRGGSTGELFF. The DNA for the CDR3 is TGTGCCAAGGGACGGGGGGGGAGCACCGGGGAGCTGTTTTTT.

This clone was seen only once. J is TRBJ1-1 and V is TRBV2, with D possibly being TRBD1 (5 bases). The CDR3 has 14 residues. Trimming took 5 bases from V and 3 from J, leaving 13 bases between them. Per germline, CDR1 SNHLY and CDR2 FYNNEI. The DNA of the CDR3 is TGTGCCAGCAGTTCCCAGGGCTTTGACACTGAAGCTTTCTTT. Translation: CASSSQGFDTEAFF.

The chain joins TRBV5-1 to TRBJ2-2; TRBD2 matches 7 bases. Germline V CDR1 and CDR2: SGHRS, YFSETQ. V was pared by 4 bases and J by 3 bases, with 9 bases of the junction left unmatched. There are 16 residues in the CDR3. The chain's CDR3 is CASSQGPGGDTGELFF. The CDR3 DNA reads TGCGCCAGCAGCCAAGGCCCGGGGGGAGACACCGGGGAGCTGTTTTTT.

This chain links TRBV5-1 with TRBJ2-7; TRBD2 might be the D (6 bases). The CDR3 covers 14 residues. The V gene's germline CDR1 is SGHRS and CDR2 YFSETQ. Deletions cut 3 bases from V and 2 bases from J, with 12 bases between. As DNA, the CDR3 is TGCGCCAGCAGCTATATCGGGGGAGCCTACGAGCAGTACTTC. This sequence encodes CASSYIGGAYEQYF.

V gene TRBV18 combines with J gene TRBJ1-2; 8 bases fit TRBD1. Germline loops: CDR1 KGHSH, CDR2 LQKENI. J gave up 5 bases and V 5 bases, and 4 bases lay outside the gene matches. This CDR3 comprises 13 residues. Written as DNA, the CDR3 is TGTGCCAGCTCAGCGGACAGGGAGTATGGCTACACCTTC. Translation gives CASSADREYGYTF.

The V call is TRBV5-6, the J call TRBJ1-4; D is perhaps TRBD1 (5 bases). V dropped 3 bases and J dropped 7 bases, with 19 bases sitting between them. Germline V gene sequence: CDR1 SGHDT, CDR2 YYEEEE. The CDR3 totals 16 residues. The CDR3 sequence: CASSSPGSPGGEKLFF. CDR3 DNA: TGTGCCAGCAGCTCACCGGGATCCCCCGGGGGTGAAAAACTGTTTTTT. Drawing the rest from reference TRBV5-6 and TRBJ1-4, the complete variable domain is DAGVTQSPTHLIKTRGQQVTLRCSPKSGHDTVSWYQQALGQGPQFIFQYYEEEERQRGNFPDRFSGHQFPNYSSELNVNALLLGDSALYLCASSSPGSPGGEKLFFGSGTQLSVL.

The CDR3 sequence: CSVRQGGTDTQYF. CDR3 bases: TGCAGCGTTAGACAGGGGGGCACAGATACGCAGTATTTT. The chain joins TRBV29-1 to TRBJ2-3; TRBD1 agrees at 9 bases. The germline gives CDR1 SQVTM, CDR2 ANQGSEA. The CDR3 has 13 residues. With 5 bases clipped from V and 1 base from J, the junction kept 1 base outside the gene matches.

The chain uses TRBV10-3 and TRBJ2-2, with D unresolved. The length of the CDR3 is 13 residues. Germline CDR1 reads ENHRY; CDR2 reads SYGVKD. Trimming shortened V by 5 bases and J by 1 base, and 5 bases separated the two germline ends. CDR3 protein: CAISPRNTGELFF. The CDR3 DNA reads TGTGCCATCAGTCCTAGGAACACCGGGGAGCTGTTTTTT.

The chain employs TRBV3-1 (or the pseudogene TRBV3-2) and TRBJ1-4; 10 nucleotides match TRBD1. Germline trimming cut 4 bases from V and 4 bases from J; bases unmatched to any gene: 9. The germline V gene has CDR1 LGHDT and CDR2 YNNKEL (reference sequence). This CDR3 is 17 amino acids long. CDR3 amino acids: CASSPVPGQGSNEKLFF. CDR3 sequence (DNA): TGTGCCAGCAGCCCCGTCCCGGGACAGGGGAGTAATGAAAAACTGTTTTTT.

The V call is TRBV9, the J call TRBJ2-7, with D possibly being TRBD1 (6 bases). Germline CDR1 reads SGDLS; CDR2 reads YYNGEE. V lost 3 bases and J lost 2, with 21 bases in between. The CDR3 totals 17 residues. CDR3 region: CASSGNRDTHGPYEQYF. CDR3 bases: TGTGCCAGCAGCGGGAATAGGGACACTCATGGGCCCTACGAGCAGTACTTC. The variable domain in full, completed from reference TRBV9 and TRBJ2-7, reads DSGVTQTPKHLITATGQRVTLRCSPRSGDLSVYWYQQSLDQGLQFLIQYYNGEERAKGNILERFSAQQFPDLHSELNLSSLELGDSALYFCASSGNRDTHGPYEQYFGPGTRLTVT.

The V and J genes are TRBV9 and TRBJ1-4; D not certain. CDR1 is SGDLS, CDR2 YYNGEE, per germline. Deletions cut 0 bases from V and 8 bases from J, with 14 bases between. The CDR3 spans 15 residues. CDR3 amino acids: CASSVGAGSGEKLFF. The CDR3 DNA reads TGTGCCAGCAGCGTAGGAGCGGGCTCGGGGGAAAAACTGTTTTTT.

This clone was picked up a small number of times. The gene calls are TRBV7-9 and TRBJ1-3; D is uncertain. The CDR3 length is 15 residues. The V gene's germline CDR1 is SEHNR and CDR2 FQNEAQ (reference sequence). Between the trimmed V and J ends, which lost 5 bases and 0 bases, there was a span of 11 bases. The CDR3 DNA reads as TGTGCCAGCAGCCATCGAGGGTCCTCTGGAAACACCATATATTTT. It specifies CASSHRGSSGNTIYF.

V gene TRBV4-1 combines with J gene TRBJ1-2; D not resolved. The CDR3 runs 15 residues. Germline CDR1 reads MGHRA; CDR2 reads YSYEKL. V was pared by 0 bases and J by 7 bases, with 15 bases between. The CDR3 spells CASSQDDGKGGGYTF. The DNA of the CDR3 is TGCGCCAGCAGCCAAGATGACGGGAAGGGTGGTGGCTACACCTTC.

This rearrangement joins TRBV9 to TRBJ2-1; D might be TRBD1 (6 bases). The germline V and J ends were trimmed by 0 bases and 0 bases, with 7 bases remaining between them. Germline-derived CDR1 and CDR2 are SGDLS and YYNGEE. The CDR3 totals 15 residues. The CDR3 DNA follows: TGTGCCAGCAGCGTAGAGGGGGACTCCTACAATGAGCAGTTCTTC. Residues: CASSVEGDSYNEQFF.